The 21 T cell receptor beta chains below were found in one sample sequenced in a study of cytomegalovirus exposure and HLA in healthy donors. Vbeta (60) and Jbeta (13) primers were used in the PCR. Using immunoSEQ multiplex PCR, the repertoire was profiled, and TCRdb retains in-frame clones only, with some absent. Of approximately 73,000 clones in the sample, about 64% were seen once. Sequencing used PBMCs. All receptors derive from a young man in good health and CMV-seropositive.

The chain couples TRBV21-1 to TRBJ2-7; TRBD1 reflects the table's D call only, with no check against the DNA. TRBV21-1 is flagged as a pseudogene. CDR3 length: 14 amino acids. The CDR3 loop reads CASSTPRWAHEQYF. The CDR3 nucleotides read TGTGCCAGCAGCACCCCTCGGTGGGCCCACGAGCAGTACTTC.

V gene TRBV4-1 combines with J gene TRBJ2-7, with D tentatively TRBD1 (5 bases). V was pared by 3 bases and J by 7 bases, with 16 bases between. CDR3 length: 14 amino acids. Germline V gene sequence: CDR1 MGHRA, CDR2 YSYEKL. This chain's CDR3 is CASSHPQGPREQYF. CDR3 bases: TGCGCCAGCAGCCATCCCCAGGGCCCAAGGGAGCAGTACTTC.

This clone has more than one count but fewer than ten. This sequence joins TRBV7-7 and TRBJ2-6; 7 bases are shared with TRBD1. The CDR3 contains 14 residues. V lost 11 bases to trimming and J lost 4 bases; unmatched junction nucleotides: 8. Germline V CDR1 and CDR2: SSHAT, FNYEAQ (reference sequence). CDR3 DNA: TGTGCCGGTGCCACAGGGGACGGGGCCAACGTCCTGACTTTC. Translated: CAGATGDGANVLTF.

This clone appeared a few times. The gene calls are TRBV27 and TRBJ1-1, with D hard to call. CDR1 is MNHEY, CDR2 SMNVEV, per germline (reference sequence). The CDR3 is made up of 13 amino acids. V dropped 3 bases and J dropped 4 bases, with 9 bases sitting between them. The CDR3 coding sequence is TGTGCCAGCAGTTTCCACCGGGGCACTGAAGCTTTCTTT. Protein: CASSFHRGTEAFF.

This clone showed up just a few times. This chain uses TRBV5-4 with TRBJ2-5; 7 bases are a match to TRBD2. The germline CDR1 and CDR2 sequences are SGHNT and YYREEE (reference sequence). Trimming cost V 4 bases and J 3 bases; bases outside gene matches: 6. The CDR3 is made up of 14 amino acids. The CDR3 region has the DNA TGTGCCAGCAGCCCTATGGGGGGGGAAGAGACCCAGTACTTC. It translates to CASSPMGGEETQYF.

Concerning this clone itself: Other nucleotide sequences from this sample produce the same CDR3. The chain recombines TRBV5-1 with TRBJ2-7; TRBD2 matches 9 bases. In germline, CDR1 is SGHRS, CDR2 YFSETQ. With V trimmed by 4 bases and J by 3 bases, 5 bases remained unmatched. The CDR3 consists of 14 residues. CDR3 sequence: CASSLSGGNYEQYF. CDR3 coding DNA: TGCGCCAGCAGCCTGAGCGGGGGGAACTACGAGCAGTACTTC.

This chain joins TRBV7-3 and TRBJ2-1; 7 nucleotides agree with TRBD1. The germline V gene has CDR1 SGHTA and CDR2 FQGTGA. After removal of 4 bases from V and 4 bases from J, the junction contained 1 base not matched to a gene. The CDR3 extends over 13 amino acids. The CDR3 sequence: CASSWDSYNEQFF. The DNA for the CDR3 is TGTGCCAGCAGCTGGGACAGTTACAATGAGCAGTTCTTC.

The chain is built from TRBV5-8 and TRBJ2-7, with D possibly TRBD2 on 5 matching bases. The V end lost 1 base, the J end lost 0 bases, and 14 bases lay between the germline ends. CDR3 length equals 16 residues. Germline assignment: CDR1 SGHTS and CDR2 YDEGEE. CDR3 DNA: TGTGCCAGCAGCTTGCTCAAGCTTGGGAGCTCCTACGAGCAGTACTTC. As protein: CASSLLKLGSSYEQYF.

For this clone: The junction shows a germline mismatch at one end, possibly a read error. Different DNA sequences within this sample yield the same CDR3. The chain is built from TRBV4-1 and TRBJ2-1; 8 bases align to TRBD1. Germline V gene sequence: CDR1 MGHRA, CDR2 YSYEKL. The CDR3 contains 12 residues. The CDR3 region is CASSQKQGGQFF. The DNA for the CDR3 is TGCGCCAGTAGCCAAAAACAGGGGGGGCAGTTCTTC.

A few counts support this clone. The chain couples TRBV28 to TRBJ2-3; perhaps TRBD1 as D (6 bases). Per the germline V gene, CDR1 is MDHEN and CDR2 is SYDVKM. Trimming removed 5 bases at V and 3 bases at J, with 18 bases between. The CDR3 covers 16 residues. This CDR3 is CASSPMGAPRTDTQYF. The CDR3 DNA sequence: TGTGCCAGCAGTCCCATGGGGGCGCCGAGGACAGATACGCAGTATTTT.

CDR3 amino acids: CASRPDSGRTYEQYF. The CDR3 DNA reads TGTGCCAGCAGACCCGATAGCGGGAGAACCTACGAGCAGTACTTC. The rearrangement joins TRBV6-5 to TRBJ2-5; 9 bases line up with TRBD2. The assigned J gene may be wrong: the sequence end matches TRBJ2-7 better. The germline CDR1 and CDR2 sequences are MNHEY and SVGAGI. The CDR3 covers 15 residues.

The CDR3 reads CASSPGQDQSRYF. The CDR3, as DNA: TGTGCCAGTAGTCCCGGACAGGACCAAAGCAGGTACTTC. The rearrangement uses TRBV19 and TRBJ2-7; TRBD1 matches 7 bases. Unmatched junction bases numbered 13, after V lost 5 bases and J lost 12 bases. This CDR3 is 13 amino acids long. Germline CDR1 reads LNHDA; CDR2 reads SQIVND (reference sequence).

V usage is TRBV6-4 and J usage is TRBJ2-1; D is perhaps TRBD1 (6 bases). The V end lost 4 bases, the J end lost 1 base, and 11 bases lay between the germline ends. Germline CDR1 reads MRHNA; CDR2 reads SNTAGT. The CDR3 extends over 15 amino acids. The CDR3 DNA sequence: TGTGCCAGCAGTGTCGACCAGGGGTCCTACAATGAGCAGTTCTTC. This sequence encodes CASSVDQGSYNEQFF.

A few counts support this clone. The V and J genes are TRBV5-5 and TRBJ1-5, with 9 bases fitting TRBD1. Looked up from germline, CDR1 is SGHKS and CDR2 is YYEKEE (reference sequence). The CDR3 spans 15 residues. Trimming took 0 bases from V and 5 from J; bases not matched to a gene: 3. The CDR3 DNA reads TGTGCCAGCAGCTTGGTGGGACAGGGTGATCAGCCCCAGCATTTT. Encoded protein: CASSLVGQGDQPQHF.

CDR3 loop: CSVNRGLKRETQYF. CDR3 coding DNA: TGCAGCGTTAACAGGGGGCTTAAGCGAGAGACCCAGTACTTC. The chain recombines TRBV29-1 with TRBJ2-5; 9 nucleotides align to TRBD1. J was trimmed by 4 bases and V by 5 bases; bases with no gene match: 8. The germline gives CDR1 SQVTM, CDR2 ANQGSEA. This CDR3 has 14 amino acids.

The J gene is TRBJ2-3, the V gene TRBV10-1, with TRBD1 matching over 8 bases. This CDR3 spans 15 amino acids. V lost 3 bases and J lost 1; bases outside the gene matches: 3. Germline loops: CDR1 WNHNN, CDR2 SYGVQD (reference sequence). The CDR3 DNA reads TGCGCCAGCAGTGACCCACAGGGGGGCACAGATACGCAGTATTTT. Translating gives CASSDPQGGTDTQYF.

In its sample, this clone was seen a few times. The chain has TRBV19 and TRBJ1-1; 7 bases agree with TRBD1. The junction had 7 bases not matched to a gene; V was cut back by 3 bases and J by 0 bases. Germline V gene lookup returns CDR1 LNHDA and CDR2 SQIVND (reference sequence). The CDR3 has 16 residues. In nucleotides, the CDR3 is TGTGCCAGTAGTATGGTACAGGGGTTTATGAACACTGAAGCTTTCTTT. Its protein is CASSMVQGFMNTEAFF.

The chain couples TRBV4-1 to TRBJ2-7; D perhaps matches TRBD2 (7 bases). The germline V gene has CDR1 MGHRA and CDR2 YSYEKL. The V end lost 3 bases, the J end lost 4 bases, and 22 bases lay between the germline ends. This CDR3 is built from 17 residues. CDR3 sequence: CASSHPLARGGQYEQYF. The CDR3 coding sequence is TGCGCCAGCAGCCACCCCCTTGCAAGGGGGGGCCAATACGAGCAGTACTTC.

This clone came up a few times. The rearrangement links TRBV9 to TRBJ2-7, with TRBD2 matching 10 bases. The CDR3 sequence is 15 residues long. CDR1 is SGDLS and CDR2 is YYNGEE in the germline V gene. V lost 6 bases, J lost 5 bases, and 11 bases stayed unmatched. The CDR3 bases are TGTGCCAGCAACCCGACCGGGACTAGCGTGAACGAGCAGTACTTC. It is translated as CASNPTGTSVNEQYF.

The V and J genes are TRBV5-1 and TRBJ1-3; no clear D gene. Germline values: CDR1 SGHRS, CDR2 YFSETQ. CDR3 length: 15 residues. V was cut by 0 bases and J by 8 bases, with 15 bases left in between. CDR3 bases: TGCGCCAGCAGCTTGGAGGTTTCCTCGGGTGACACCATATATTTT. It translates to CASSLEVSSGDTIYF.

This clone was seen a few times. The chain uses TRBV5-4 and TRBJ2-1; 8 positions match TRBD2. Per the germline V gene, CDR1 is SGHNT and CDR2 is YYREEE (reference sequence). With V trimmed by 2 bases and J by 8 bases, 9 bases remained unmatched. CDR3 size: 15 residues. CDR3 coding DNA: TGTGCCAGCAGCTTACCTGGACTAGCAGGGGATGAGCAGTTCTTC. Its translation: CASSLPGLAGDEQFF.